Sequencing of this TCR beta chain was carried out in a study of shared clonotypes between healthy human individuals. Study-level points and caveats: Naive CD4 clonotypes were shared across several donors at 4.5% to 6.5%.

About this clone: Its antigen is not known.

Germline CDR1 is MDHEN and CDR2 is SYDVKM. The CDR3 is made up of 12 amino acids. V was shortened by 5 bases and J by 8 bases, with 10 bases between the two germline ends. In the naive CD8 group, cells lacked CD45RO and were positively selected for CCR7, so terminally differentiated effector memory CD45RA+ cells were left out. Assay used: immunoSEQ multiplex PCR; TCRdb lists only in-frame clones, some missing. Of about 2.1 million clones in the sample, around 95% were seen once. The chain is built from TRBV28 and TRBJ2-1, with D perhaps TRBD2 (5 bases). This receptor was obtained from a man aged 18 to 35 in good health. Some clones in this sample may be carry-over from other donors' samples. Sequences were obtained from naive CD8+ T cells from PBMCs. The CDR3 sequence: CASSIGLYEQFF. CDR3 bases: TGTGCCAGCAGTATCGGACTCTATGAGCAGTTCTTC.